The subject of this entry is one T cell receptor beta chain. Its antigen is unknown. The data stem from a study of T cell responses to AZD1222 COVID-19 vaccine. Study as a whole: Both about-4-week and about-12-week second-dose recipients were combined. The study, taken as a whole, reports: Among the donors, most were white British and more were female, and clonal diversity was possibly underestimated. All repertoire sampling was performed exclusively after the peak T cell response.

Germline V gene data show CDR1 as KGHSH and CDR2 as LQKENI. The CDR3 has 14 residues. The V gene end was trimmed by 4 bases and the J gene end by 7 bases; junction bases not matched to a gene: 7. Measured with immunoSEQ multiplex PCR; TCRdb has only the in-frame clones, and not every one. Of just over 70,000 clones listed, about 85% are singletons. This receptor was identified in an adult in good health. This specimen consisted of peripheral blood, obtained on day 0 of AZD1222 vaccination. The chain carries TRBV18 and TRBJ1-5; 7 bases line up with TRBD1. As DNA, the CDR3 is TGTGCCAGCTCACTTCTCGACAGGGAACAGCCCCAGCATTTT. Its protein is CASSLLDREQPQHF.